These 8 T cell receptor beta chains came from one sample sequenced in a study of CD8+CD57+ T cells in acquired aplastic anemia. According to the study, genomic DNA was the template for TCR beta VDJ and CDR3 profiling. TCRdb reanalysed the reads using MiXCR and keeps one entry per CDR3 protein. The sample lists around 200,000 distinct CDR3 sequences, about half occurring once. Those patients picked for sequencing had displayed CD8+CD57+ cell expansion on flow cytometry. The sequenced sample consisted of sorted CD4+, CD8+, or CD8+CD57+ T cells (not recorded which) from PBMCs. These receptors all stem from a human donor with aplastic anemia.

The V call is TRBV15, the J call TRBJ2-1, with D perhaps matching TRBD1 (6 bases). The V gene lost 0 bases and the J gene lost 4 bases, with 10 bases spanning the gap. The CDR3 has 15 amino acids. Germline V gene data show CDR1 as LNHNV and CDR2 as YYDKDF (reference sequence). The CDR3 sequence is CATSRDRDTYNEQFF. Written as DNA, the CDR3 is TGTGCCACCAGCAGAGATAGGGACACTTACAATGAGCAGTTCTTC.

This clonotype has ten or more counts. The chain recombines TRBV7-6 with TRBJ2-7, with TRBD2 matching over 16 bases. V shed 5 bases and J 6 bases; nucleotides not matched to a gene: 4. CDR1 and CDR2 (germline): SGHVS, FNYEAQ. CDR3 length: 15 amino acids. For the CDR3, the DNA is TGTGCCAGCAGCCTGGGACTAGCGGGGGGGGCCGAGCAGTACTTC. This encodes CASSLGLAGGAEQYF.

This clonotype was seen many times. The chain combines TRBV20-1 with TRBJ1-2, with a weak D call TRBD1 (5 bases). Trimming shortened V by 0 bases and J by 8 bases, and 16 bases separated the two germline ends. Per germline, CDR1 DFQATT and CDR2 SNEGSKA (reference sequence). There are 14 residues in the CDR3. CDR3 amino acids: CSAREGEGARGYTF. Here the CDR3 DNA reads TGCAGTGCTAGAGAGGGAGAAGGGGCACGGGGCTACACCTTC.

This clonotype showed up many times. The rearrangement uses TRBV20-1 and TRBJ2-5, with D unclear. V lost 0 bases and J 7 bases, leaving 12 bases between the germline ends. This CDR3 is 13 amino acids long. Germline CDR1 DFQATT, CDR2 SNEGSKA (reference sequence). The CDR3 nucleotides read TGCAGTGCTAGAGATGGCGACTCTGGGACCCAGTACTTC. This gives the protein CSARDGDSGTQYF.

V gene TRBV19 combines with J gene TRBJ2-5; D call uncertain. CDR1 and CDR2 (germline): LNHDA, SQIVND (reference sequence). CDR3 size: 11 residues. V was clipped by 7 bases and J by 5 bases, with 8 bases between them. The CDR3 DNA sequence: TGTGCCAGTACATTCGCGGAGACCCAGTACTTC. Encoded protein: CASTFAETQYF. The full variable domain, its missing parts supplied by reference TRBV19 and TRBJ2-5, is DGGITQSPKYLFRKEGQNVTLSCEQNLNHDAMYWYRQDPGQGLRLIYYSQIVNDFQKGDIAEGYSVSREKKESFPLTVTSAQKNPTAFYLCASTFAETQYFGPGTRLLVL.

The chain employs TRBV19 and TRBJ1-3; tentatively, D is TRBD1 (5 bases). Germline V gene lookup returns CDR1 LNHDA and CDR2 SQIVND (reference sequence). This CDR3 is 14 amino acids long. V was pared by 6 bases and J by 1 base, with 10 bases between. In nucleotides, the CDR3 is TGTGCCAGTAGGCCCGGGGGATCTGGAAACACCATATATTTT. Translating gives CASRPGGSGNTIYF. The whole variable domain, remainder taken from reference TRBV19 and TRBJ1-3, is DGGITQSPKYLFRKEGQNVTLSCEQNLNHDAMYWYRQDPGQGLRLIYYSQIVNDFQKGDIAEGYSVSREKKESFPLTVTSAQKNPTAFYLCASRPGGSGNTIYFGEGSWLTVV.

Comments on this clonotype: A read error may be the cause here, since a much bigger clone is one base away. The J gene is TRBJ1-6, the V gene TRBV18; D may be TRBD1 (5 bases). Germline CDR1 is KGHSH and CDR2 is LQKENI. CDR3 length: 15 residues. For the CDR3, the DNA is TGTGCCAGCTCACCACCGGGGCAGAACAATTTACCCCTCCACTTT. Translating it yields CASSPPGQNNLPLHF.

V gene TRBV20-1 combines with J gene TRBJ1-1; no clear D. This CDR3 has 13 residues. Trimming cost V 5 bases and J 8 bases, with 18 bases left between them. The V gene's germline CDR1 is DFQATT and CDR2 SNEGSKA (reference sequence). Here the CDR3 DNA reads TGCAGTGCTCGAGCGGAGTTGGGCACCGAAGCTTTCTTT. Translating gives CSARAELGTEAFF.